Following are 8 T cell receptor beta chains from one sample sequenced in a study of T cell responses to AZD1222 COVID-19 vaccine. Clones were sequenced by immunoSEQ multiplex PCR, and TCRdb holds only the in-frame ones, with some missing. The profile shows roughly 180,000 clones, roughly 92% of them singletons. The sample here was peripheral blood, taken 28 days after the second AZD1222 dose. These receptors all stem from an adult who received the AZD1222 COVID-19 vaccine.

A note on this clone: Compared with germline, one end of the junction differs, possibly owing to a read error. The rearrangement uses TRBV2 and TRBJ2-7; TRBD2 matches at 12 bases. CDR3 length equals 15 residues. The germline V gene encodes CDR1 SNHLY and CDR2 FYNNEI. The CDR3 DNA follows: TGTGCCAGCAGGGAAGGACTAGCGGGATTATACGAGCAGTACTTC. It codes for CASREGLAGLYEQYF.

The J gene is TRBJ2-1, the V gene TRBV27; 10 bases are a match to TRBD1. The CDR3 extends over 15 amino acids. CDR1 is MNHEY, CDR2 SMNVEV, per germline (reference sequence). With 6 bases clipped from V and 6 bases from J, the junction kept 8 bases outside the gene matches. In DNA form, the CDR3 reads TGTGCCAGCAGCCGTAGGACAGGGGGTGTCAATGAGCAGTTCTTC. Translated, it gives CASSRRTGGVNEQFF.

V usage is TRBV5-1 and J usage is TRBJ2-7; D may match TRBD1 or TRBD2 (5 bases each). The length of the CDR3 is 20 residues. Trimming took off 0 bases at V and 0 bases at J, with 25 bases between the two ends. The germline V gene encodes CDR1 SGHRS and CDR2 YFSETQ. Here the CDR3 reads CASSLGATGTAEPYSYEQYF. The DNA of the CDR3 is TGCGCCAGCAGCTTGGGGGCCACTGGGACGGCCGAACCTTACTCCTACGAGCAGTACTTC. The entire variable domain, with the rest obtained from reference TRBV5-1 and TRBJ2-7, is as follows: KAGVTQTPRYLIKTRGQQVTLSCSPISGHRSVSWYQQTPGQGLQFLFEYFSETQRNKGNFPGRFSGRQFSNSRSEMNVSTLELGDSALYLCASSLGATGTAEPYSYEQYFGPGTRLTVT.

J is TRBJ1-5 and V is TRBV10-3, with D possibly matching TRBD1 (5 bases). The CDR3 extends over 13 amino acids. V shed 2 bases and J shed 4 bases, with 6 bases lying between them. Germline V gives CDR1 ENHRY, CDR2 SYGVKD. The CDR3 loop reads CAISEQGNQPQHF. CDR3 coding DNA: TGTGCCATCAGTGAGCAGGGAAATCAGCCCCAGCATTTT.

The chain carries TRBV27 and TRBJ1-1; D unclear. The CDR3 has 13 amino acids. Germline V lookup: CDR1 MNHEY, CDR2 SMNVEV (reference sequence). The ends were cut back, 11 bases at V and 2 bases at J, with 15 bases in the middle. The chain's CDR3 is CASSLYYNTEAFF. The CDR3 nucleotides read TGTGCCTCCTCCTTGTACTACAACACTGAAGCTTTCTTT.

In nucleotides, the CDR3 is TGCAGCGTTGCCCCCCGTCGGGGCACTGAAGCTTTCTTT. It specifies CSVAPRRGTEAFF. This rearrangement joins TRBV29-1 to TRBJ1-1; D gene unclear. Trimming removed 4 bases from V and 4 bases from J, with 13 bases in between. Germline V gene lookup returns CDR1 SQVTM and CDR2 ANQGSEA. This CDR3 has 13 residues.

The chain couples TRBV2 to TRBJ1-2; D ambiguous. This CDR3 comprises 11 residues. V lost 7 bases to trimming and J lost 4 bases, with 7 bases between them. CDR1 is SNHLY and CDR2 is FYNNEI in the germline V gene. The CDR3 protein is CASTILYGYTF. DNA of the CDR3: TGTGCCAGCACAATTCTCTATGGCTACACCTTC.

The CDR3 nucleotides are TGTGCGGTTACCGAGCAGTTCTTC. It specifies CAVTEQFF. The chain combines TRBV19 with TRBJ2-1; D is ambiguous. The CDR3 runs 8 residues. Germline CDR1 and CDR2: LNHDA and SQIVND (reference sequence).